There are many counts of the clone carrying this T cell receptor beta chain. The target antigen is unknown. V lost 6 bases and J 2 bases, leaving 7 bases between the germline ends. The CDR3 is 12 residues long. CDR1 and CDR2 (germline): DFQATT, SNEGSKA (reference sequence). The data derive from a study of CD8 T cells in ankylosing spondylitis. The study's findings and limits: One TCR beta motif, made up of eight or nine highly homologous variants, appeared characteristic of ankylosing spondylitis blood. In peripheral blood, disease-linked CD8+ clones occurred at relatively low frequencies.

TCRdb called the 5' RACE reads again in MiXCR, with one record for every CDR3 protein. The sample has approximately 500,000 distinct CDR3 sequences, roughly 13% seen once. Sequencing was performed on blood, either unsorted or a sorted T cell fraction (not recorded which). The receptor comes from a male donor with ankylosing spondylitis. V is TRBV20-1 and J is TRBJ2-2; no definite D call. Here the CDR3 reads CSAITNTGELFF. In DNA form, the CDR3 reads TGCAGTGCCATTACTAACACCGGGGAGCTGTTTTTT.